This TCR beta chain was recovered during a study of shared clonotypes between healthy human individuals. CDR3 length: 13 residues. V dropped 2 bases and J dropped 4 bases, with 8 bases sitting between them. Per germline, CDR1 MNHNS and CDR2 SASEGT. Each sample came from a Caucasian adult donor living in Nashville, Tennessee. Using immunoSEQ multiplex PCR, the repertoire was profiled, and TCRdb retains in-frame clones only, with some absent. The data contain around 940,000 clones, approximately 76% of them seen just once; the ten biggest clones take up roughly 1.5%. The V gene is TRBV6-1, the J gene TRBJ1-2, with D perhaps TRBD1 (5 bases). The clonotype comes from a man aged 18 to 35 in good health. Sample: memory CD4+ T cells sorted from blood. Subset denoted: CD45RA-negative fraction. The CDR3 sequence is CASSESGTYGYTF. The DNA of the CDR3 is TGTGCCAGCAGTGAAAGTGGGACCTATGGCTACACCTTC.